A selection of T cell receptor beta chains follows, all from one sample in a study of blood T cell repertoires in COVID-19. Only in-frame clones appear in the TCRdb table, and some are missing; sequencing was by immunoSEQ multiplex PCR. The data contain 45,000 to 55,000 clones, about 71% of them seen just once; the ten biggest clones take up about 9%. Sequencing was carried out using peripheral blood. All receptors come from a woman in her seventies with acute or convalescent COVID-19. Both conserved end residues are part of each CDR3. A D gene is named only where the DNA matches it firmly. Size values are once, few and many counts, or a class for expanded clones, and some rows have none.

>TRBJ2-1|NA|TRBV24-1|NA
CATSDKKGSHRNEQFF
TGTGCCACCAGTGATAAAAAGGGTTCTCACAGGAATGAGCAGTTCTTC
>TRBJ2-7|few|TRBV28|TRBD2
CASSSSGGPKRDEQYF
TGTGCCAGCAGTTCCTCGGGAGGGCCCAAAAGAGACGAGCAGTACTTC
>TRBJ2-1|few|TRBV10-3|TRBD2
CAIRPTGTSGSNEQFF
TGTGCCATCAGACCCACCGGGACTAGCGGGAGTAATGAGCAGTTCTTC
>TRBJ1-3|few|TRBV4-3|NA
CASSRQGEAGNTIYF
TGCGCCAGCAGCCGTCAGGGTGAAGCTGGAAACACCATATATTTT
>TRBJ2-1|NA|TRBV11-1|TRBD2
CASSLSTSGNNEQFF
TGTGCCAGCAGCCTAAGTACTAGCGGAAACAATGAGCAGTTCTTC
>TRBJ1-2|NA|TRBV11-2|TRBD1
CASSPRDREFAGYTF
TGTGCCAGCAGCCCCCGGGACAGGGAATTCGCTGGCTACACCTTC
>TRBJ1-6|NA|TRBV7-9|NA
CASSLARGLYNSPLHF
TGTGCCAGCAGCTTAGCGCGGGGCCTCTATAATTCACCCCTCCACTTT
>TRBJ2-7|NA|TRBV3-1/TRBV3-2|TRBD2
CASSQDRAGGKEQYF
TGTGCCAGCAGCCAAGATCGAGCGGGAGGGAAAGAGCAGTACTTC
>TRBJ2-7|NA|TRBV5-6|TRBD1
CASRLGQGRAYEQYF
TGTGCCAGCAGACTCGGACAGGGACGGGCCTACGAGCAGTACTTC
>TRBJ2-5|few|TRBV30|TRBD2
CAWSFGTKWKETQYF
TGTGCCTGGAGTTTCGGGACTAAGTGGAAAGAGACCCAGTACTTC
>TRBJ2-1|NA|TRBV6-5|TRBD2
CASSFKRGGAEQFF
TGTGCCAGCAGTTTCAAGCGGGGCGGGGCTGAGCAGTTCTTC
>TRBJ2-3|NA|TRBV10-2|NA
CASSETLGGTQYF
TGCGCCAGCAGTGAGACCCTAGGGGGAACGCAGTATTTT
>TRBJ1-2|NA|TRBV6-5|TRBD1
CASFGTGDKGYTF
TGTGCCAGCTTCGGGACAGGCGACAAAGGCTACACCTTC
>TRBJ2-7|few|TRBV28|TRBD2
CASSPWGGGSYEQYF
TGTGCCAGCAGCCCTTGGGGCGGGGGATCCTACGAGCAGTACTTC
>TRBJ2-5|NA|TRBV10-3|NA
CAISESGGEETQYF
TGTGCCATCAGTGAGTCAGGGGGAGAAGAGACCCAGTACTTC
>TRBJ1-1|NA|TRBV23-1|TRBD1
CASSQFLTGEAKGAEAFF
TGCGCCAGCAGTCAATTTTTGACAGGGGAAGCCAAAGGGGCTGAAGCTTTCTTT
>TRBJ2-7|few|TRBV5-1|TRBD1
CASSWTGGYEQYF
TGCGCCAGCAGCTGGACAGGGGGCTACGAGCAGTACTTC
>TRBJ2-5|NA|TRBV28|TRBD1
CASSLGGTGFETQYF
TGTGCCAGCAGTTTGGGGGGGACAGGGTTTGAGACCCAGTACTTC
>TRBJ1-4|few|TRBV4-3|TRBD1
CASSQGGGNEKLFF
TGCGCCAGCAGCCAAGGAGGGGGCAACGAAAAACTGTTTTTT
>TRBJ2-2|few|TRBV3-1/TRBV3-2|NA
CASSQVEGPGELFF
TGTGCCAGCAGCCAAGTTGAGGGCCCCGGGGAGCTGTTTTTT
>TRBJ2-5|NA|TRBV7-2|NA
CASSTSHNQETQYF
TGTGCCAGCAGCACCAGTCATAACCAAGAGACCCAGTACTTC
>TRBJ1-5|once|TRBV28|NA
CATKSGLSNQPQHF
TGTGCCACCAAATCGGGTCTCAGCAATCAGCCCCAGCATTTT
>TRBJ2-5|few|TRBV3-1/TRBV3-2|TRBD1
CASSQDRGQGLKETQYF
TGTGCCAGCAGCCAAGATAGGGGACAGGGGCTTAAAGAGACCCAGTACTTC
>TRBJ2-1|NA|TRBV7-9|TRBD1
CASSFGQGAWHEQFF
TGTGCCAGCAGTTTTGGACAGGGGGCCTGGCATGAGCAGTTCTTC
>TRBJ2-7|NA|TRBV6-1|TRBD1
CASSEPPGTGIHEQYF
TGTGCCAGCAGTGAACCCCCCGGGACAGGGATCCACGAGCAGTACTTC
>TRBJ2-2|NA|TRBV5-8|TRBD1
CASSFGQGDTGELFF
TGTGCCAGCAGCTTCGGGCAGGGGGACACCGGGGAGCTGTTTTTT
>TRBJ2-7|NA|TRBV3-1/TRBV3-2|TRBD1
CASSQEGQGIYEQYF
TGTGCCAGCAGCCAGGAAGGACAGGGAATCTACGAGCAGTACTTC
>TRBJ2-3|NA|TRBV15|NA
CATSSSTDTQYF
TGTGCCACCAGCAGTTCAACAGATACGCAGTATTTT
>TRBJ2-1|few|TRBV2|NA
CASSVFAGNEQFF
TGTGCCAGCAGTGTTTTCGCGGGCAATGAGCAGTTCTTC
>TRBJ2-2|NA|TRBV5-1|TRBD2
CASSPRRTGTSGGPTGELFF
TGCGCCAGCAGCCCACGACGGACCGGGACTAGCGGGGGACCCACCGGGGAGCTGTTTTTT
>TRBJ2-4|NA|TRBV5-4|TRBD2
CASSLKRGGDKNIQYF
TGTGCCAGCAGCTTGAAGCGGGGGGGCGACAAAAACATTCAGTACTTC
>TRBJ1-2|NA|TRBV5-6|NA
CASSPARGSYYGYTF
TGTGCCAGCAGCCCCGCGCGGGGGTCCTACTATGGCTACACCTTC
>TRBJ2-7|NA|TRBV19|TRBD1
CASSMGTGHYEQYF
TGTGCCAGTAGTATGGGGACAGGACACTACGAGCAGTACTTC
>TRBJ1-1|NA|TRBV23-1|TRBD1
CASSQGDRGSEAFF
TGCGCCAGCAGTCAAGGGGACAGGGGCTCTGAAGCTTTCTTT
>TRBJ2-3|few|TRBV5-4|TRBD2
CATSPRGTSESTDTQYF
TGTGCCACCAGCCCCCGGGGGACTAGCGAGAGCACAGATACGCAGTATTTT
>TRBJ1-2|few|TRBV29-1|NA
CSVELAVGSYTF
TGCAGCGTTGAATTGGCAGTTGGTAGCTACACCTTC
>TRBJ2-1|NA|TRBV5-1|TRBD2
CASSYRLAGAYNEQFF
TGCGCCAGCAGCTACCGACTAGCGGGGGCCTACAATGAGCAGTTCTTC
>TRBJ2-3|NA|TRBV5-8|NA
CASTMGGQDGDTQYF
TGTGCCAGCACCATGGGGGGTCAGGATGGAGATACGCAGTATTTT
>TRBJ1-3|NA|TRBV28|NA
CASSSGGRNTIYF
TGTGCCAGCAGTTCGGGGGGTCGAAACACCATATATTTT
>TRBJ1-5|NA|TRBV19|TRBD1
CASRDYRGSNQPQHF
TGTGCCAGTAGAGATTACAGGGGTTCAAATCAGCCCCAGCATTTT
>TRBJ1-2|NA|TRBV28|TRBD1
CASSFTGGNNYGYTF
TGTGCCAGCAGTTTCACAGGGGGCAATAACTATGGCTACACCTTC
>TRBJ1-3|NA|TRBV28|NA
CASTTPSGNTIYF
TGTGCCAGTACTACACCCTCTGGAAACACCATATATTTT
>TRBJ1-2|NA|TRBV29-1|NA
CSGVQDGSGYTF
TGCAGCGGGGTACAGGATGGGTCTGGCTACACCTTC
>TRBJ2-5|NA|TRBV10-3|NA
CAIKGQGEETQYF
TGTGCCATCAAGGGACAAGGGGAAGAGACCCAGTACTTC
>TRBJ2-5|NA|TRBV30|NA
CAWSVAGQETQYF
TGTGCCTGGAGTGTAGCAGGTCAAGAGACCCAGTACTTC
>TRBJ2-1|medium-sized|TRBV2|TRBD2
CASSALAVYNEQFF
TGTGCCAGCAGTGCTCTAGCGGTATACAATGAGCAGTTCTTC
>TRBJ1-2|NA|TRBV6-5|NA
CASSYSSTGIYGYTF
TGTGCCAGCAGTTACTCGTCGACGGGGATCTATGGCTACACCTTC
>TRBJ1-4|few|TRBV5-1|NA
CASSPSGFVEEKLFF
TGCGCCAGCAGCCCCTCAGGATTTGTGGAAGAAAAACTGTTTTTT
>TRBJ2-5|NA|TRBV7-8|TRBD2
CASSPRTSGRETQYF
TGTGCCAGCAGCCCGAGGACTAGCGGGAGAGAGACCCAGTACTTC
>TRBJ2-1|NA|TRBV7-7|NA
CASSLQQGNEQFF
TGTGCTAGCAGCTTACAACAGGGCAATGAGCAGTTCTTC
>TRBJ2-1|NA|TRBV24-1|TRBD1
CATSDFGQEPYNEQFF
TGTGCCACCAGTGATTTCGGACAGGAACCCTACAATGAGCAGTTCTTC
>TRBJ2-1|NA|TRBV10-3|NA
CAISDGGGRNEQFF
TGTGCCATCAGTGATGGCGGGGGCAGGAATGAGCAGTTCTTC
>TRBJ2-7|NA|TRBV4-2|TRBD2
CASSQDTGGGANEQYF
TGTGCCAGCAGCCAAGATACCGGCGGGGGGGCGAATGAGCAGTACTTC
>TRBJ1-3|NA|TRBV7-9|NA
CASSFMFARSGNTIYF
TGTGCCAGCAGCTTCATGTTTGCGCGTTCTGGAAACACCATATATTTT